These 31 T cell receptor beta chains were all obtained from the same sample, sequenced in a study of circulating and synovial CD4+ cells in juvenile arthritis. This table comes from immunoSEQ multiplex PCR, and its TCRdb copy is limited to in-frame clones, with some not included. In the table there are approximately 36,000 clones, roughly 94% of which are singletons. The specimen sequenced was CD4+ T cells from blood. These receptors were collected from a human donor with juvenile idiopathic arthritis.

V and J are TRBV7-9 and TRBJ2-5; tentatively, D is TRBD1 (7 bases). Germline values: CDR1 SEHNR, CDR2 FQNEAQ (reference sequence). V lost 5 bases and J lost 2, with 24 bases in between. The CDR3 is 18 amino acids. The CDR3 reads CASSGGGTAIRAQETQYF. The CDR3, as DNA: TGTGCCAGCAGCGGAGGGGGGACAGCGATACGGGCACAAGAGACCCAGTACTTC.

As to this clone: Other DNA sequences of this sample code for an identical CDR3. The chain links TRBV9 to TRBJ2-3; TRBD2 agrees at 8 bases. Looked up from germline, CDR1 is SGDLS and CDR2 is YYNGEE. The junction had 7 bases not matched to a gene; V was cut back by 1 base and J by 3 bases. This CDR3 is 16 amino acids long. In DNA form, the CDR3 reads TGTGCCAGCAGCGTAACTAGCGGTTACGCTACAGATACGCAGTATTTT. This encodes CASSVTSGYATDTQYF.

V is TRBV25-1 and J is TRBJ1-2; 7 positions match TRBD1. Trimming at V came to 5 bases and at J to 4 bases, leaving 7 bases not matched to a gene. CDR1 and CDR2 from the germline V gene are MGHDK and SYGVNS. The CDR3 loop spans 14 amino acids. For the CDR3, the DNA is TGTGCCAGCAGTCCCCCCGACAGGGCCTATGGCTACACCTTC. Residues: CASSPPDRAYGYTF.

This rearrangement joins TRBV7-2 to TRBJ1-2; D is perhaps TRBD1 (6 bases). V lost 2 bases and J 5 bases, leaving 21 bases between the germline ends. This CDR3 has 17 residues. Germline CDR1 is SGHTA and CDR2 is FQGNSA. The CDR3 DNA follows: TGTGCCAGCAGCTTAAACGTAATTTGGGGGCGCGGGTATGGCTACACCTTC. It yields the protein CASSLNVIWGRGYGYTF.

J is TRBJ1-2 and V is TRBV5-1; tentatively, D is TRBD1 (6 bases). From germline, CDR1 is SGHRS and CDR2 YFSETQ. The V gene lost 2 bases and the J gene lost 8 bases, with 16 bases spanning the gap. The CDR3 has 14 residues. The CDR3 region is CASSFGRGPRGYTF. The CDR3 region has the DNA TGCGCCAGCAGCTTTGGGCGGGGGCCGCGCGGCTACACCTTC.

The CDR3 reads CASSDRQGDTEAFF. The CDR3 nucleotides read TGCGCCAGCTCGGATCGACAGGGCGACACTGAAGCTTTCTTT. The rearrangement uses TRBV5-1 and TRBJ1-1; TRBD1 agrees at 7 bases. The CDR3 spans 14 residues. The V gene end was trimmed by 7 bases and the J gene end by 3 bases; junction bases not matched to a gene: 9. Germline V gene lookup returns CDR1 SGHRS and CDR2 YFSETQ.

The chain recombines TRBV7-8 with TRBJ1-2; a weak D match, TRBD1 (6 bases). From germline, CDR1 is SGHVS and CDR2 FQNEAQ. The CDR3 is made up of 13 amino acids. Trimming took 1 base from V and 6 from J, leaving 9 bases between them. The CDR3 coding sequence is TGTGCCAGCAGCTTAGATGACAGGCATGGCTACACCTTC. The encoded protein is CASSLDDRHGYTF.

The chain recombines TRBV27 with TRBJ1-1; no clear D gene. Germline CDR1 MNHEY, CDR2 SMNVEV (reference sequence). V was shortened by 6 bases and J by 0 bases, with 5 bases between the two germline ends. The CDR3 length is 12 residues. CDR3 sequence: CASRRLNTEAFF. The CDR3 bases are TGTGCCAGCAGGCGTCTGAACACTGAAGCTTTCTTT.

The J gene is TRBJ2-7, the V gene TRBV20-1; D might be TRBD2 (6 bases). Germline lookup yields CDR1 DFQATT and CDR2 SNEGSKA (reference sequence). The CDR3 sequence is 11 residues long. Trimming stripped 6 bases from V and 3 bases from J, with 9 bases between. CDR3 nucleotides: TGCAGTGCGGTCGGGGGCTACGAGCAGTACTTC. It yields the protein CSAVGGYEQYF.

This CDR3 is CASSLGVAGGLNEQFF. In DNA form, the CDR3 reads TGTGCCAGCAGCTTAGGGGTAGCGGGGGGTCTCAATGAGCAGTTCTTC. This chain joins TRBV7-2 and TRBJ2-1, with 10 positions matching TRBD2. V lost 1 base, J lost 6 bases, and 6 bases stayed unmatched. The CDR3 extends over 16 amino acids. CDR1 and CDR2 from the germline V gene are SGHTA and FQGNSA.

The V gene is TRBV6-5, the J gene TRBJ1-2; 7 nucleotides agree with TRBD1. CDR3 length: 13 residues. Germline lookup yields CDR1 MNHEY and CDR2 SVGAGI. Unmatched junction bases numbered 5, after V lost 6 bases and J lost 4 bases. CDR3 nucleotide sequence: TGTGCCAGCAGGGCAGGGGGGTCCTATGGCTACACCTTC. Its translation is CASRAGGSYGYTF.

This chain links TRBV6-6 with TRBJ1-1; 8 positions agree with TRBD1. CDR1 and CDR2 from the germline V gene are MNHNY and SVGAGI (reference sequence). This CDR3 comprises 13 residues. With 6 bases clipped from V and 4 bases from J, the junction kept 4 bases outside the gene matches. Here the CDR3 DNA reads TGTGCCAGCAGCGGACAGGGAATCACTGAAGCTTTCTTT. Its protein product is CASSGQGITEAFF.

This CDR3 is CASSAGVFNQPQHF. The DNA of the CDR3 is TGTGCCAGCAGCGCAGGGGTTTTCAATCAGCCCCAGCATTTT. The chain joins TRBV9 to TRBJ1-5, with TRBD1 as a possible D gene (6 bases). In germline, CDR1 is SGDLS, CDR2 YYNGEE. Trimming stripped 3 bases from V and 3 bases from J, with 10 bases between. The CDR3 is 14 residues long.

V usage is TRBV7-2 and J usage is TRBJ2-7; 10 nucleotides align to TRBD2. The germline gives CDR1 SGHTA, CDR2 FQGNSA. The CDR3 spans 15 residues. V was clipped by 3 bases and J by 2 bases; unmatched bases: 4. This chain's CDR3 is CASSLVSGGTYEQYF. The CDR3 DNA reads TGTGCCAGCAGCTTGGTTAGCGGGGGGACCTACGAGCAGTACTTC.

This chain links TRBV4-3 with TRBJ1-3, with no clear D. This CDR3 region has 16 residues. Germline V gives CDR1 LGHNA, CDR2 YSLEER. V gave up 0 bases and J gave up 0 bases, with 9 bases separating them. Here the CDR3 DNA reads TGCGCCAGCAGCCAAGATATACCGCGCTCTGGAAACACCATATATTTT. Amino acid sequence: CASSQDIPRSGNTIYF.

The CDR3 DNA is TGTGCCAGCAGTTGGGGCAGGGCTAAAGAGACCCAGTACTTC. Protein sequence: CASSWGRAKETQYF. The chain joins TRBV27 to TRBJ2-5, with D maybe TRBD1 (5 bases). Germline V gene data show CDR1 as MNHEY and CDR2 as SMNVEV (reference sequence). The V gene lost 4 bases and the J gene lost 3 bases, with 12 bases spanning the gap. CDR3 size: 14 residues.

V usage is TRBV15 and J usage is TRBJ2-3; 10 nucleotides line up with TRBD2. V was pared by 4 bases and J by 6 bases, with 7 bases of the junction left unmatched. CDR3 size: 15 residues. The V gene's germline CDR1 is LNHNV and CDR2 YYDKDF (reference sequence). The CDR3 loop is CATSTSGGRRDTQYF. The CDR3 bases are TGTGCCACCAGCACTAGCGGGGGTCGCAGGGATACGCAGTATTTT. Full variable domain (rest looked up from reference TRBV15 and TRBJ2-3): DAMVIQNPRYQVTQFGKPVTLSCSQTLNHNVMYWYQQKSSQAPKLLFHYYDKDFNNEADTPDNFQSRRPNTSFCFLDIRSPGLGDTAMYLCATSTSGGRRDTQYFGPGTRLTVL.

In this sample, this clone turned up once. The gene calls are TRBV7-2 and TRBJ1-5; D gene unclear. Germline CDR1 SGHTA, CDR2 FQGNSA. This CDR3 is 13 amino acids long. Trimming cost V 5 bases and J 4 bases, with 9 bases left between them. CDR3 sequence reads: CASSQEANQPQHF. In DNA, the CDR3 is TGTGCCAGCAGCCAAGAGGCTAATCAGCCCCAGCATTTT.

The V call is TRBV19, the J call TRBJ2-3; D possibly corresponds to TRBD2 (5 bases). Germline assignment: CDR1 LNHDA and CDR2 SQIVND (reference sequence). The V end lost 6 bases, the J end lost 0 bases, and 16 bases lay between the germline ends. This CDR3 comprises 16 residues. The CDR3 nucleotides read TGTGCCAGTAGCCTTGGGTCCGGGGTTAGCACAGATACGCAGTATTTT. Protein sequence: CASSLGSGVSTDTQYF.

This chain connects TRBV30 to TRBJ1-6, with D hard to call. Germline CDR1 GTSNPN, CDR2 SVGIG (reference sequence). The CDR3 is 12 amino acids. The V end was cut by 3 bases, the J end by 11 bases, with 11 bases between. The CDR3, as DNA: TGTGCCTGGAGCTTCCTCCCTACACCCCTCCACTTT. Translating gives CAWSFLPTPLHF.

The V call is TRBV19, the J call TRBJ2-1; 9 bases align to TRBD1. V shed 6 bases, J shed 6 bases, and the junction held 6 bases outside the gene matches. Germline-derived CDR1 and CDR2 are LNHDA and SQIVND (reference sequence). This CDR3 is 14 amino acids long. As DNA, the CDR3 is TGTGCCAGTAGCCTAGGACAGGGGCGCAATGAGCAGTTCTTC. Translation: CASSLGQGRNEQFF.

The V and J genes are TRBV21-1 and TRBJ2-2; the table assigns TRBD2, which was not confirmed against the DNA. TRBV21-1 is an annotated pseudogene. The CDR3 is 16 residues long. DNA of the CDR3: TGTGCCAGCAGCAAAAGGGGGGGCGCGAACACCGGGGAGCTGTTTTTT. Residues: CASSKRGGANTGELFF.

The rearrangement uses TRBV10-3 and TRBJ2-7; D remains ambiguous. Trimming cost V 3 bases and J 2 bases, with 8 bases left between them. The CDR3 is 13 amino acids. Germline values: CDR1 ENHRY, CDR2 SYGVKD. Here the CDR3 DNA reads TGTGCCATCAGTGACGCCCAGGCCTACGAGCAGTACTTC. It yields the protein CAISDAQAYEQYF.

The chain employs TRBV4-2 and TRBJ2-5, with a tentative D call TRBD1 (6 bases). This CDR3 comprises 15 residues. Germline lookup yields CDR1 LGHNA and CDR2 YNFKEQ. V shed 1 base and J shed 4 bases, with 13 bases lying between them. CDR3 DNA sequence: TGTGCCAGCAGCCAAGGAGGACAGCGTGGAGAGACCCAGTACTTC. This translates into CASSQGGQRGETQYF.

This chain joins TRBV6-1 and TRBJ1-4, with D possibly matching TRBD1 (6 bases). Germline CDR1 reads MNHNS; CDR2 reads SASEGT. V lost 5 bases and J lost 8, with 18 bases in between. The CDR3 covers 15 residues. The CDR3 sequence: CASSKRDIVGEKLFF. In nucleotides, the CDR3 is TGTGCCAGCAGTAAAAGGGACATCGTCGGAGAAAAACTGTTTTTT.

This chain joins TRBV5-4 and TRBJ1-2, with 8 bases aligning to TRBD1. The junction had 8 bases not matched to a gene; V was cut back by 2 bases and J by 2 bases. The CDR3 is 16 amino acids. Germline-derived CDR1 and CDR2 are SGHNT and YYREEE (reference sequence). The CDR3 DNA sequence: TGTGCCAGCAGCTTTTCGCAGGGGGCGGTGAACTATGGCTACACCTTC. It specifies CASSFSQGAVNYGYTF. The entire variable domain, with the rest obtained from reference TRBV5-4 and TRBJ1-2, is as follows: ETGVTQSPTHLIKTRGQQVTLRCSSQSGHNTVSWYQQALGQGPQFIFQYYREEENGRGNFPPRFSGLQFPNYSSELNVNALELDDSALYLCASSFSQGAVNYGYTFGSGTRLTVV.

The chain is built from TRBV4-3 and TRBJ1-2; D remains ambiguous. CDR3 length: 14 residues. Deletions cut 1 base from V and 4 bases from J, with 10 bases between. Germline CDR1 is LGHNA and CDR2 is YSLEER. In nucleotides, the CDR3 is TGCGCCAGCAGCCAAGCAGGCGGGAGCTATGGCTACACCTTC. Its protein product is CASSQAGGSYGYTF.

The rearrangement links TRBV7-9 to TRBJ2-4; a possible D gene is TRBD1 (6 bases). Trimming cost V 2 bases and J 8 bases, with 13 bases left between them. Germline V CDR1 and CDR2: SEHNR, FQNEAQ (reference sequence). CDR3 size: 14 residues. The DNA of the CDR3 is TGTGCCAGCAGCTTAATCCTAGCAGGGGACATTCAGTACTTC. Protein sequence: CASSLILAGDIQYF.

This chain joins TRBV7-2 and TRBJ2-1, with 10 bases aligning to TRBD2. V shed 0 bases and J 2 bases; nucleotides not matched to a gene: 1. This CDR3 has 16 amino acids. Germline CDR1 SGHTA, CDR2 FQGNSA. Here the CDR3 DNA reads TGTGCCAGCAGCTTAGCCAGCGGGGGGGCCTACAATGAGCAGTTCTTC. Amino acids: CASSLASGGAYNEQFF.

CDR3 DNA sequence: TGTGCCAGTATACAGGGGACCCTCAACACTGAAGCTTTCTTT. Its translation is CASIQGTLNTEAFF. J is TRBJ1-1 and V is TRBV19; the match to TRBD1 covers 7 bases. CDR3 length equals 14 residues. Germline V gives CDR1 LNHDA, CDR2 SQIVND (reference sequence). V was pared by 7 bases and J by 2 bases, with 7 bases of the junction left unmatched.

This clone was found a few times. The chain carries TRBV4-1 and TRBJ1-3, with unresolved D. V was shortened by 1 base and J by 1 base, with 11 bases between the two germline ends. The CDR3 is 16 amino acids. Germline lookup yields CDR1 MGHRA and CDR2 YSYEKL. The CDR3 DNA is TGCGCCAGCAGCCAAGGCTCACAGTCTTCTGGAAACACCATATATTTT. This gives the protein CASSQGSQSSGNTIYF.